This T cell receptor beta chain was found in a study of cytomegalovirus exposure and HLA in healthy donors. Study context: In a later analysis, it was reported that the approximately 110 validation repertoires had been produced on the same platform as the roughly 700 repertoires belonging to the first cohort.

Germline V CDR1 and CDR2: LGHNA, YNFKEQ. CDR3 length equals 15 residues. V was clipped by 1 base and J by 1 base, with 9 bases between them. Some clones are missing from TCRdb's copy, which holds only in-frame ones; the method was immunoSEQ multiplex PCR. Seen here are a few hundred thousand clones, 86% observed once, and the top ten hold 0.75% to 0.85%. Material for sequencing was PBMCs. The J gene is TRBJ2-3, the V gene TRBV4-2; no reliable D call. This clonotype originated in a woman aged 18-35 years in good health and CMV-seronegative. The CDR3 sequence is CASSQVPGGTDTQYF. CDR3 DNA: TGTGCCAGCAGCCAAGTTCCGGGTGGCACAGATACGCAGTATTTT.